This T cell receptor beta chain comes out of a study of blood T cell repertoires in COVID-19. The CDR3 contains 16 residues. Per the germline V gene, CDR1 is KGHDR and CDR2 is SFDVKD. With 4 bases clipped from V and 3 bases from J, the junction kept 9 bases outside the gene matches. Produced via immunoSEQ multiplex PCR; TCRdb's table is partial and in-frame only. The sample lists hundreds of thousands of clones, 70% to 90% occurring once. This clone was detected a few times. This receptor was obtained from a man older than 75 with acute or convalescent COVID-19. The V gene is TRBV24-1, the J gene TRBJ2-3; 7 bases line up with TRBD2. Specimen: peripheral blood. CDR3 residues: CATSDRGTTRTDTQYF. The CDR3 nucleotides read TGTGCCACCAGTGACCGAGGGACTACTAGGACAGATACGCAGTATTTT.